These 9 T cell receptor beta chains were sequenced from one sample in a study of blood T cell repertoires in COVID-19. Assay used: immunoSEQ multiplex PCR; TCRdb lists only in-frame clones, some missing. This table holds approximately 130,000 clones, about 76% found once. The sample comprised peripheral blood. The receptors derive from a man older than 75 with acute or convalescent COVID-19.

The gene calls are TRBV15 and TRBJ1-6; 7 nucleotides line up with TRBD1. The CDR3 covers 11 residues. Germline V lookup: CDR1 LNHNV, CDR2 YYDKDF (reference sequence). The junction had 0 bases not matched to a gene; V was cut back by 8 bases and J by 8 bases. The CDR3 DNA is TGTGCCACCGGGACAGATTCACCCCTCCACTTT. As protein: CATGTDSPLHF.

The rearrangement links TRBV21-1 to TRBJ2-4; the table's D call TRBD2 went unverified against the DNA. TRBV21-1 counts as a pseudogene. This CDR3 is built from 19 residues. In DNA form, the CDR3 reads TGTGCCAGCAGCAAACCACTAGCGGGGGGGCCTAGGGCCAAAAACATTCAGTACTTC. This gives the protein CASSKPLAGGPRAKNIQYF.

The V and J genes are TRBV5-4 and TRBJ1-1, with 7 bases that match TRBD1. V dropped 4 bases and J dropped 8; count of bases not matched to a gene: 11. The CDR3 totals 14 residues. Germline V gene data show CDR1 as SGHNT and CDR2 as YYREEE (reference sequence). This CDR3 is CASSPPDRSFEAFF. The CDR3, as DNA: TGTGCCAGCAGCCCTCCGGACAGGTCATTCGAAGCTTTCTTT.

This clone appeared a single time. The V gene is TRBV4-1, the J gene TRBJ1-1; no clear D. CDR1 and CDR2 (germline): MGHRA, YSYEKL. Trimming took 0 bases from V and 4 from J, leaving 12 bases between them. CDR3 length: 15 amino acids. The CDR3 nucleotides read TGCGCCAGCAGCCAAGAATGGAGTTTGGGCACTGAAGCTTTCTTT. As protein: CASSQEWSLGTEAFF.

The V and J genes are TRBV5-4 and TRBJ1-3; D not resolved. The length of the CDR3 is 14 residues. CDR1 and CDR2 from the germline V gene are SGHNT and YYREEE (reference sequence). V was cut by 4 bases and J by 2 bases, with 10 bases left in between. This CDR3 is CASSPGLAGNTIYF. CDR3 DNA sequence: TGTGCCAGCAGCCCAGGACTGGCTGGAAACACCATATATTTT.

The chain carries TRBV7-3 and TRBJ2-1, with TRBD2 identical over 10 bases. This CDR3 has 17 amino acids. Unmatched junction bases numbered 14, after V lost 5 bases and J lost 7 bases. Germline V gives CDR1 SGHTA, CDR2 FQGTGA. This chain's CDR3 is CASSPLGSGGAINEQFF. The CDR3 bases are TGTGCCAGCAGCCCCCTGGGGAGCGGGGGGGCCATTAATGAGCAGTTCTTC.

CDR3 coding DNA: TGTGCCAGCAGCCAAGGAGGGGGCTGGGACGCCAAAAACATTCAGTACTTC. Translated: CASSQGGGWDAKNIQYF. The chain recombines TRBV4-2 with TRBJ2-4, with 7 nucleotides matching TRBD1. The CDR3 extends over 17 amino acids. V lost 1 base and J lost 1; bases outside the gene matches: 7. From germline, CDR1 is LGHNA and CDR2 YNFKEQ.

The CDR3 DNA is TGTGCCAGCAGTGATCGACTGCATCAGCCCCAGCATTTT. Its protein product is CASSDRLHQPQHF. The chain joins TRBV6-1 to TRBJ1-5; D remains unclear. CDR1 MNHNS and CDR2 SASEGT come from the germline V gene. This CDR3 has 13 amino acids. V was clipped by 3 bases and J by 5 bases, with 8 bases between them.

This clone was counted only a few times. One junction end does not reproduce the germline sequence, and a read error may be involved. V gene TRBV7-2 combines with J gene TRBJ2-3, with no clear D. Per the germline V gene, CDR1 is SGHTA and CDR2 is FQGNSA. The CDR3 loop spans 14 amino acids. Written as DNA, the CDR3 is TGTGCCAGCCGCTTTCTAGTGAGCACAGATACGCAGTATTTT. Translation: CASRFLVSTDTQYF.